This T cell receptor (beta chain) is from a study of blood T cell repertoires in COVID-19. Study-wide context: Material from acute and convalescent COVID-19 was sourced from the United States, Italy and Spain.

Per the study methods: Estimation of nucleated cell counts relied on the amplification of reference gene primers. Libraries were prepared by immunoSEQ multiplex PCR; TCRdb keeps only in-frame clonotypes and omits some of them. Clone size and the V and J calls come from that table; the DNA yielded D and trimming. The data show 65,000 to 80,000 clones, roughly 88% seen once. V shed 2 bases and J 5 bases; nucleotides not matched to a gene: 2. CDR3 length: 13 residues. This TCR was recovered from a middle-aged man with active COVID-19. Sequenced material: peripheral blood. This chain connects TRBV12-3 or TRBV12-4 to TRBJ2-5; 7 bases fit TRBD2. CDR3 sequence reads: CASSLLRGETQYF. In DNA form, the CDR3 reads TGTGCCAGCAGTTTATTGCGGGGGGAGACCCAGTACTTC.